The clone carrying this T cell receptor (beta chain) was counted at least ten times. Antigen unknown. The CDR3 extends over 15 amino acids. After removal of 6 bases from V and 4 bases from J, the junction contained 6 bases not matched to a gene. Carrying unique molecular identifiers, the cDNA also gained a universal primer site through template switching. MiXCR was run by TCRdb on the 5' RACE reads, yielding one entry per CDR3 protein. The table shows about 470,000 distinct CDR3 sequences, with approximately 24% occurring only once. This record comes from a study of identical twins. The study's findings and limits: In beta out-of-frame sequences, the excess sharing between twins was weaker.

The data were also submitted as part of a second study, on T cells expressing NK-cell markers. That source adds: Seven of the eight sequenced donors were HCMV-seropositive; one was seronegative.

The sequencing input was CD4+ T cells sorted from blood. This TCR was sampled from a woman aged 18-29 years in good health. This sequence joins TRBV12-3 or TRBV12-4 and TRBJ2-7; 13 bases are a match to TRBD2. The CDR3 region is CASSRRTSGSYEQYF. CDR3 nucleotide sequence: TGTGCCAGCAGCCGGAGGACTAGCGGGAGTTACGAGCAGTACTTC.